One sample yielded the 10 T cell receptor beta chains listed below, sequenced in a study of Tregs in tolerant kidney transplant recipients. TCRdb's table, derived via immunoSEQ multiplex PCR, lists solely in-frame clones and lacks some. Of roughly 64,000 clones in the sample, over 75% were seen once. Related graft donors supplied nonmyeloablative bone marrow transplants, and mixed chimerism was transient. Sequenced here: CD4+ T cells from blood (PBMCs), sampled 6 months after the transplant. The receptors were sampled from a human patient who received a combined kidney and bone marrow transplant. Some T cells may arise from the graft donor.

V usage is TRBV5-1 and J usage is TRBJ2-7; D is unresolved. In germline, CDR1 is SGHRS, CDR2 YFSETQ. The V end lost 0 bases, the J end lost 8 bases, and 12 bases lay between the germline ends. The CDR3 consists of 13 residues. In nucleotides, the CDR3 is TGCGCCAGCAGCTTGGCCGTCGAGGAACAGCAGTACTTC. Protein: CASSLAVEEQQYF. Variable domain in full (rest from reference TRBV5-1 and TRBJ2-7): KAGVTQTPRYLIKTRGQQVTLSCSPISGHRSVSWYQQTPGQGLQFLFEYFSETQRNKGNFPGRFSGRQFSNSRSEMNVSTLELGDSALYLCASSLAVEEQQYFGPGTRLTVT.

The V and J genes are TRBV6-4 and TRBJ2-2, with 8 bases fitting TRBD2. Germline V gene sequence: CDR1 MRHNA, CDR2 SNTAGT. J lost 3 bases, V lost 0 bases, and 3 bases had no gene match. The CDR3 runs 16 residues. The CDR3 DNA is TGTGCCAGCAGTGACTCTAGCGGGGTTGACACCGGGGAGCTGTTTTTT. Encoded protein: CASSDSSGVDTGELFF.

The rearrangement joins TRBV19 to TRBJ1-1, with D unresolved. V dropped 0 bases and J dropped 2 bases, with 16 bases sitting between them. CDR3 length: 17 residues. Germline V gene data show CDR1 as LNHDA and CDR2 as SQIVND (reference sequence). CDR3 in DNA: TGTGCCAGTAGTATAGAACTCTCCCACTTTTTAAACACTGAAGCTTTCTTT. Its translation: CASSIELSHFLNTEAFF.

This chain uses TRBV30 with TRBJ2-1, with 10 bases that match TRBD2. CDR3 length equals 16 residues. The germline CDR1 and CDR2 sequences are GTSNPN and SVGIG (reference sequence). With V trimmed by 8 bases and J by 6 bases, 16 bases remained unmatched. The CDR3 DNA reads TGTGCCGGAAGACTGGGGCCTAGCGGGAGTTCCAATGAGCAGTTCTTC. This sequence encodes CAGRLGPSGSSNEQFF.

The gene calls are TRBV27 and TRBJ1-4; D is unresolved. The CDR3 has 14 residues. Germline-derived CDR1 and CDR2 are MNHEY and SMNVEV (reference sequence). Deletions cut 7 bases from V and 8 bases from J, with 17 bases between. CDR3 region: CASISLWVGEKLFF. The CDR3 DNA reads TGTGCCAGCATTTCTTTGTGGGTCGGGGAAAAACTGTTTTTT.

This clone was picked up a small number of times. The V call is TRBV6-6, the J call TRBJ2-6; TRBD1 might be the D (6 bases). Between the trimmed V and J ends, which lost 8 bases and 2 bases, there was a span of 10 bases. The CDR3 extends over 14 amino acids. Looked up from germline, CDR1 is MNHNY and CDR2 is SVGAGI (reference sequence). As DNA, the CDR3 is TGTGCCAGCTCCAGGACAGCTGGGGCCAACGTCCTGACTTTC. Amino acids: CASSRTAGANVLTF.

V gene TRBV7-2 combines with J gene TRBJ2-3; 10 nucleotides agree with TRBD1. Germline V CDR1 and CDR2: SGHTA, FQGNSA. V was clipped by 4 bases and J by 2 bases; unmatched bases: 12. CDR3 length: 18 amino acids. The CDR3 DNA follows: TGTGCCAGCAGCTCCACCTGGGGACAGGGGTATAACACAGATACGCAGTATTTT. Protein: CASSSTWGQGYNTDTQYF.

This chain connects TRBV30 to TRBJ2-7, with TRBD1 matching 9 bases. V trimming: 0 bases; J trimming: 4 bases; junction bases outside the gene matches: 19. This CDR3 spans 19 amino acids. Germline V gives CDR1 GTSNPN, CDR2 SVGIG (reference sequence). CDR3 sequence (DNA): TGTGCCTGGAGTGTGGGCCCACAGGGGGCTAAGGGTTCGCGTTACGAGCAGTACTTC. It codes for CAWSVGPQGAKGSRYEQYF.

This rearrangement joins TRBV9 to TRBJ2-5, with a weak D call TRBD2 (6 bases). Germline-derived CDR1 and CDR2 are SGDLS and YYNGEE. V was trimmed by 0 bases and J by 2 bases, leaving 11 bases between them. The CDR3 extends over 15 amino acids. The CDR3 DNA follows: TGTGCCAGCAGCGTAGACGGGGGATTACAAGAGACCCAGTACTTC. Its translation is CASSVDGGLQETQYF.

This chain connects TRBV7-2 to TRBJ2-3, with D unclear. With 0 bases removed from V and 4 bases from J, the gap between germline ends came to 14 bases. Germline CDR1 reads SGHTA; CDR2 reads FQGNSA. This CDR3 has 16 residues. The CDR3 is CASSLAPPGASDTQYF. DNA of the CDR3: TGTGCCAGCAGCTTAGCCCCCCCGGGTGCGTCAGATACGCAGTATTTT.